The 19 T cell receptor beta chains listed next were all sequenced from one sample in a study of regulatory T cells in long-lasting Graves disease. Building the TCR beta libraries relied on iRepertoire HTBI primers, and CDR3 regions underwent Arm-PCR. MiXCR, run by TCRdb on the multiplex PCR reads, gives a single entry per CDR3 protein. The sample carries a few hundred thousand distinct CDR3 sequences, about 13% recorded once. The time point denotes: newly diagnosed GD, antithyroid drugs for less than 3 months. Preparation of the TCR library used RNA extracted from PBMCs. These data were also filed under a second study, of T cells in Graves' hyperthyroidism and ophthalmopathy.

The sequencing here drew on peripheral blood mononuclear cells (PBMCs), taken at new diagnosis, from a patient treated with antithyroid drugs. The receptor source for this set is a man aged 30 to 39 with Graves disease.

Many counts were recorded for this clonotype. The gene calls are TRBV7-2 and TRBJ2-3; 9 bases match TRBD2. The ends lost 2 bases at V and 4 bases at J; junction bases unmatched: 7. From germline, CDR1 is SGHTA and CDR2 FQGNSA. This CDR3 has 16 amino acids. The CDR3 loop is CASSLFGSSGADTQYF. The DNA of the CDR3 is TGTGCCAGCAGCTTATTTGGGTCTAGCGGGGCAGATACGCAGTATTTT.

This chain links TRBV28 with TRBJ1-1; 9 bases map to TRBD1. Unmatched junction bases numbered 13, after V lost 8 bases and J lost 0 bases. Looked up from germline, CDR1 is MDHEN and CDR2 is SYDVKM. The CDR3 has 17 amino acids. CDR3 residues: CASALSTGGLVNTEAFF. DNA of the CDR3: TGTGCCAGCGCCCTATCGACAGGGGGGCTAGTGAACACTGAAGCTTTCTTT.

The rearrangement uses TRBV27 and TRBJ1-5; D remains unclear. The CDR3 is made up of 13 amino acids. Deletions cut 0 bases from V and 7 bases from J, with 7 bases between. Germline V gene data show CDR1 as MNHEY and CDR2 as SMNVEV (reference sequence). The DNA for the CDR3 is TGTGCCAGCAGTTTATCATTTACCCAGCCCCAGCATTTT. Its translation is CASSLSFTQPQHF.

This clonotype was detected ten times or more. The V and J genes are TRBV7-9 and TRBJ2-1; no definite D call. The DNA end favors TRBJ2-5, so the J call may be wrong. Germline V gives CDR1 SEHNR, CDR2 FQNEAQ (reference sequence). The CDR3 has 14 amino acids. The CDR3 region is CASSLDGSLGTQYF. DNA for the CDR3: TGTGCCAGCAGCTTAGACGGCAGCCTGGGGACCCAGTACTTC.

This sequence joins TRBV20-1 and TRBJ1-4; no firm D call. Per germline, CDR1 DFQATT and CDR2 SNEGSKA (reference sequence). V was shortened by 4 bases and J by 0 bases, with 9 bases between the two germline ends. This CDR3 spans 14 amino acids. The CDR3 nucleotides are TGCAGTGCTACCACACCGACAACTAATGAAAAACTGTTTTTT. This encodes CSATTPTTNEKLFF.

This clonotype was counted many times. The chain is built from TRBV5-6 and TRBJ2-7, with D maybe TRBD1 (6 bases). CDR3 length: 14 amino acids. The germline V gene has CDR1 SGHDT and CDR2 YYEEEE. Between the trimmed V and J ends, which lost 1 base and 0 bases, there was a span of 8 bases. The CDR3 spells CASSLTGSSYEQYF. DNA of the CDR3: TGTGCCAGCAGCTTGACAGGGAGCTCCTACGAGCAGTACTTC.

This clonotype was seen many times. The chain is built from TRBV29-1 and TRBJ1-1; D is possibly TRBD1 (5 bases). This CDR3 region has 11 residues. Germline V gene data show CDR1 as SQVTM and CDR2 as ANQGSEA. The V end was cut by 3 bases, the J end by 6 bases, with 8 bases between. The CDR3 sequence is CSVDGGAEAFF. The DNA of the CDR3 is TGCAGCGTTGACGGAGGGGCTGAAGCTTTCTTT.

The chain uses TRBV3-1 and TRBJ2-1, with TRBD2 matching over 15 bases. There are 18 residues in the CDR3. Trimming cost V 4 bases and J 12 bases; bases outside gene matches: 16. In germline, CDR1 is LGHDT, CDR2 YNNKEL (reference sequence). The CDR3 spells CASSRRPGTSGRLGGQFF. The CDR3 coding sequence is TGTGCCAGCAGCCGAAGACCTGGGACTAGCGGGAGGTTGGGTGGGCAGTTCTTC.

This clonotype was seen more than once but under ten times. The chain uses TRBV19 and TRBJ2-1; TRBD2 matches at 7 bases. Trimming took 3 bases from V and 8 from J; bases not matched to a gene: 10. Germline-derived CDR1 and CDR2 are LNHDA and SQIVND (reference sequence). This CDR3 spans 15 amino acids. In nucleotides, the CDR3 is TGTGCCAGTAGTATCACTAGCGTCCCACCCCATGAGCAGTTCTTC. Protein: CASSITSVPPHEQFF.

V usage is TRBV19 and J usage is TRBJ2-4; D is perhaps TRBD2 (6 bases). CDR3 length: 15 amino acids. CDR1 is LNHDA, CDR2 SQIVND, per germline (reference sequence). The germline V and J ends were trimmed by 2 bases and 0 bases, with 8 bases remaining between them. The CDR3 DNA reads TGTGCCAGTAGTATACCGGGACTAGCCAAAAACATTCAGTACTTC. Translation: CASSIPGLAKNIQYF.

This clonotype occurred a few times. Possible read error: a much larger clone is one base away. This chain uses TRBV6-1 with TRBJ2-7, with TRBD2 identical over 14 bases. The CDR3 covers 15 residues. Germline lookup yields CDR1 MNHNS and CDR2 SASEGT. V was clipped by 8 bases and J by 12 bases; unmatched bases: 15. The CDR3 protein is CASGPSGLAGEGRYF. In DNA form, the CDR3 reads TGTGCCAGCGGCCCTTCGGGACTAGCGGGAGAAGGGCGGTACTTC.

As to this clonotype: The conserved phenylalanine or tryptophan is not found at the CDR3 terminus, so this likely reflects a read error. This sequence joins TRBV18 and TRBJ1-1; TRBD1 matches 7 bases. The CDR3 is 13 residues long. The V and J ends lost 6 bases and 2 bases, in that order; junction bases with no gene match: 3. Looked up from germline, CDR1 is KGHSH and CDR2 is LQKENI. The CDR3, as DNA: TGTGCCAGCTCCCAGGGGGAAAACACTGAAGCTTTCCTT. Encoded protein: CASSQGENTEAFL.

This clonotype appeared many times. The chain joins TRBV29-1 to TRBJ2-1; 8 nucleotides agree with TRBD2. The CDR3 spans 15 residues. With V trimmed by 7 bases and J by 0 bases, 8 bases remained unmatched. Looked up from germline, CDR1 is SQVTM and CDR2 is ANQGSEA. The CDR3 bases are TGCAGCGGCGCGGGAGGTCCCAGCTCCTACAATGAGCAGTTCTTC. It encodes CSGAGGPSSYNEQFF.

Many counts were recorded for this clonotype. The chain uses TRBV2 and TRBJ2-7; TRBD1 aligns across 9 bases. This CDR3 has 14 residues. The germline CDR1 and CDR2 sequences are SNHLY and FYNNEI. The V and J ends lost 6 bases and 3 bases, in that order; junction bases with no gene match: 6. The CDR3 nucleotides read TGTGCCAGCAGGTCACAGGGGGCCGGCTACGAGCAGTACTTC. Protein: CASRSQGAGYEQYF.

This clonotype appeared many times. This chain connects TRBV5-1 to TRBJ2-7; D is perhaps TRBD2 (6 bases). The length of the CDR3 is 14 residues. From germline, CDR1 is SGHRS and CDR2 YFSETQ. V lost 1 base and J lost 6, with 14 bases in between. The DNA of the CDR3 is TGCGCCAGCAGCTTGCGGCGGGATAGGGTCGAGCAGTACTTC. It codes for CASSLRRDRVEQYF.

The chain carries TRBV7-3 and TRBJ2-7; D gene ambiguous. V was pared by 2 bases and J by 2 bases, with 7 bases between. CDR3 length equals 13 residues. The germline CDR1 and CDR2 sequences are SGHTA and FQGTGA. For the CDR3, the DNA is TGTGCCAGCAGCTTAGACAACACCTACGAGCAGTACTTC. Amino acids: CASSLDNTYEQYF.

Notes on this clonotype: A read error may explain this, as a much larger clone is one base away. J is TRBJ2-7 and V is TRBV6-2 or TRBV6-3; a possible D gene is TRBD1 (6 bases). Germline assignment: CDR1 MNHEY and CDR2 SVGEGT. This CDR3 is 13 amino acids long. CDR3 DNA: TGTGCCAGCAGTTGGGACATTGGAGACGAGCGGTACTTC. As protein: CASSWDIGDERYF.

Many counts were recorded for this clonotype. The chain recombines TRBV11-2 with TRBJ2-3; D gene ambiguous. Gene TRBJ2-5 matches the end of the DNA better, so the J call may be wrong. This CDR3 comprises 14 residues. From germline, CDR1 is SGHAT and CDR2 FQNNGV. Written as DNA, the CDR3 is TGTGCCAGCAGCCCGGGTGGTACCCCTGTTATCCAGTACTTC. Translated: CASSPGGTPVIQYF.

This clonotype was seen repeatedly, ten times or more. The chain couples TRBV11-2 to TRBJ2-5; 10 nucleotides match TRBD2. The CDR3 runs to 16 residues. The V and J ends lost 6 bases and 3 bases, in that order; junction bases with no gene match: 10. CDR1 and CDR2 from the germline V gene are SGHAT and FQNNGV. CDR3 sequence (DNA): TGTGCCAGCAGAGATGTATCTAGCGGGAGTAAAGAGACCCAGTACTTC. Protein sequence: CASRDVSSGSKETQYF.